This TCR beta chain was retrieved from a study of shared clonotypes between healthy human individuals. Broader study findings: Rarefaction revealed incomplete sorted-subset sequencing despite large depth.

As regards this clone: Its antigen is unknown.

The CDR3 contains 14 residues. Germline V lookup: CDR1 MDHEN, CDR2 SYDVKM. V was pared by 2 bases and J by 6 bases, with 13 bases between. Sequencing was performed with immunoSEQ multiplex PCR; in TCRdb, only in-frame clones are kept and a portion is missing. This sample has about 2,100,000 clones; about 92% occur once, and the top ten carry under 2%. Terminally differentiated effector memory CD45RA+ cells were left out of the naive CD8 fraction, which was CD45RO-negative and positively selected for CCR7. The specimen sequenced was naive CD8+ T cells from PBMCs. This clonotype was obtained from a man between 18 and 35 years old in good health. Some clones in this sample may be carry-over from other donors' samples. The chain recombines TRBV28 with TRBJ1-1, with D possibly matching TRBD1 (6 bases). The CDR3 DNA reads TGTGCCAGCAGTTTACGGGGGCTGCCGGCTGAAGCTTTCTTT. It translates to CASSLRGLPAEAFF.